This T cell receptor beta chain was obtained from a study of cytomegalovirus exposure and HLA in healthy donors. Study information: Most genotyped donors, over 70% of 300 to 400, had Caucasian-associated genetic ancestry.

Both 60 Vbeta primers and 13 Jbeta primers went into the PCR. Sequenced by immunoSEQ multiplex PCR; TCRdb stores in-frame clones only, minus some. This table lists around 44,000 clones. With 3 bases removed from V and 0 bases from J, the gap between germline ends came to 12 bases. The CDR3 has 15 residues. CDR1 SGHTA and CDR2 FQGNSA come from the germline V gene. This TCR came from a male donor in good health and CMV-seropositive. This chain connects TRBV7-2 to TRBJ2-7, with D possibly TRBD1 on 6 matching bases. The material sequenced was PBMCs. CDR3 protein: CASSFDWTVSYEQYF. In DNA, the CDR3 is TGTGCCAGCAGCTTTGATTGGACAGTCTCCTACGAGCAGTACTTC. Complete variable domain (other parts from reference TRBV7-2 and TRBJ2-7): GAGVSQSPSNKVTEKGKDVELRCDPISGHTALYWYRQSLGQGLEFLIYFQGNSAPDKSGLPSDRFSAERTGGSVSTLTIQRTQQEDSAVYLCASSFDWTVSYEQYFGPGTRLTVT.